The 31 T cell receptor beta chains below were found in one sample sequenced in a study of blood T cell repertoires in COVID-19. TCRdb's copy holds only in-frame clones and misses some; the assay was immunoSEQ multiplex PCR. The table records a few hundred thousand clones, more than 75% of them present only once. Source material: peripheral blood. All receptors derive from a human donor in a cohort sampled during active COVID-19.

V is TRBV25-1 and J is TRBJ2-5, with D possibly being TRBD2 (7 bases). V shed 5 bases and J shed 5 bases, with 18 bases lying between them. Germline V CDR1 and CDR2: MGHDK, SYGVNS. The CDR3 sequence is 15 residues long. The CDR3 DNA sequence: TGTGCCAGCAGTCCCCAAGGAGGGGGGGGTGAGACCCAGTACTTC. Amino acids: CASSPQGGGGETQYF.

The V gene is TRBV10-2, the J gene TRBJ2-3; D is ambiguous. The CDR3 extends over 13 amino acids. Germline V gene lookup returns CDR1 WSHSY and CDR2 SAAADI. The V end was cut by 8 bases, the J end by 0 bases, with 9 bases between. The CDR3 reads CASVLESTDTQYF. CDR3 bases: TGCGCCAGCGTCCTGGAGAGCACAGATACGCAGTATTTT.

This sequence joins TRBV5-1 and TRBJ2-7, with 7 bases that match TRBD2. Germline CDR1 SGHRS, CDR2 YFSETQ. The CDR3 is 16 amino acids. V trimming: 0 bases; J trimming: 7 bases; junction bases outside the gene matches: 13. This CDR3 is CASSLGPGPKAGEQYF. The CDR3 coding sequence is TGCGCCAGCAGCTTGGGGCCGGGACCTAAAGCGGGGGAGCAGTACTTC.

CDR3: CASSLALALAEWFSGNTIYF. CDR3 coding DNA: TGTGCCAGCAGCTTAGCGCTAGCGTTGGCAGAATGGTTTTCTGGAAACACCATATATTTT. The chain uses TRBV7-2 and TRBJ1-3, with D uncertain. The CDR3 has 20 residues. Germline lookup yields CDR1 SGHTA and CDR2 FQGNSA. Trimming took off 0 bases at V and 1 base at J, with 22 bases between the two ends.

The rearrangement uses TRBV19 and TRBJ1-2; 9 nucleotides align to TRBD1. V gave up 1 base and J gave up 4 bases; unmatched junction bases: 1. Germline CDR1 reads LNHDA; CDR2 reads SQIVND (reference sequence). The CDR3 consists of 14 residues. The CDR3 reads CASSIGDRAYGYTF. The CDR3 DNA is TGTGCCAGTAGTATAGGGGACAGGGCCTATGGCTACACCTTC.

The rearrangement links TRBV9 to TRBJ2-1; D gene unclear. Looked up from germline, CDR1 is SGDLS and CDR2 is YYNGEE. With 0 bases removed from V and 6 bases from J, the gap between germline ends came to 4 bases. The CDR3 consists of 12 residues. Here the CDR3 reads CASSVDSNEQFF. CDR3 DNA sequence: TGTGCCAGCAGCGTAGACAGCAATGAGCAGTTCTTC. The full variable domain, its missing parts supplied by reference TRBV9 and TRBJ2-1, is DSGVTQTPKHLITATGQRVTLRCSPRSGDLSVYWYQQSLDQGLQFLIQYYNGEERAKGNILERFSAQQFPDLHSELNLSSLELGDSALYFCASSVDSNEQFFGPGTRLTVL.

V and J are TRBV28 and TRBJ1-1; perhaps TRBD1 as D (6 bases). The CDR3 spans 13 residues. V was cut by 6 bases and J by 4 bases, with 12 bases left in between. The germline gives CDR1 MDHEN, CDR2 SYDVKM. Written as DNA, the CDR3 is TGTGCCAGCAGCCATGGACAGTTCACTGAAGCTTTCTTT. Translated, it gives CASSHGQFTEAFF.

Here the CDR3 reads CASSPDWRGADTQYF. For the CDR3, the DNA is TGTGCCAGCAGCCCGGACTGGAGGGGCGCAGATACGCAGTATTTT. This chain links TRBV4-2 with TRBJ2-3; D is possibly TRBD2 (6 bases). From germline, CDR1 is LGHNA and CDR2 YNFKEQ. V was shortened by 4 bases and J by 4 bases, with 15 bases between the two germline ends. The CDR3 extends over 15 amino acids.

A single count supports this clone. The sample has other DNA sequences that encode this CDR3 too. The chain recombines TRBV12-3 or TRBV12-4 with TRBJ1-2; D perhaps matches TRBD1 (5 bases). The V end was cut by 3 bases, the J end by 7 bases, with 12 bases between. This CDR3 comprises 13 residues. CDR3 sequence reads: CASSLGRVGGYTF. The CDR3 DNA reads TGTGCCAGCAGTTTGGGCAGGGTCGGTGGCTACACCTTC.

The rearrangement joins TRBV6-1 to TRBJ2-1; D is unclear. The germline V gene has CDR1 MNHNS and CDR2 SASEGT. This CDR3 has 14 residues. The germline V and J ends were trimmed by 2 bases and 0 bases, with 5 bases remaining between them. The CDR3 protein is CASSERSSYNEQFF. Written as DNA, the CDR3 is TGTGCCAGCAGTGAAAGGAGCTCCTACAATGAGCAGTTCTTC.

The V call is TRBV28, the J call TRBJ1-5; 8 bases agree with TRBD1. CDR1 is MDHEN and CDR2 is SYDVKM in the germline V gene. The CDR3 is 14 amino acids. Germline trimming cut 8 bases from V and 7 bases from J; bases unmatched to any gene: 10. The CDR3 sequence: CASQQGGRVQPQHF. The DNA for the CDR3 is TGTGCCAGCCAACAGGGGGGTCGGGTGCAGCCCCAGCATTTT.

This clone was counted only a few times. The chain employs TRBV28 and TRBJ1-6, with 7 bases aligning to TRBD1. CDR3 size: 19 residues. Looked up from germline, CDR1 is MDHEN and CDR2 is SYDVKM. V shed 5 bases, J shed 0 bases, and the junction held 13 bases outside the gene matches. The CDR3, as DNA: TGTGCCAGCAGTCTCTTCGTGGGGACAGCCAGCTCCTATAATTCACCCCTCCACTTT. Its protein product is CASSLFVGTASSYNSPLHF.

The rearrangement uses TRBV7-9 and TRBJ1-6, with 7 bases matching TRBD1. This CDR3 has 15 amino acids. Germline V gives CDR1 SEHNR, CDR2 FQNEAQ (reference sequence). Trimming took 5 bases from V and 8 from J; bases not matched to a gene: 9. The CDR3 coding sequence is TGTGCCAGCAGCGCACATGGGGACAGTTATTCACCCCTCCACTTT. Its translation is CASSAHGDSYSPLHF.

Comment on this clone: At one end the junction does not follow the germline gene, possibly because of a read error. The V gene is TRBV30, the J gene TRBJ1-2, with 8 bases that match TRBD1. The CDR3 has 13 amino acids. The germline V gene has CDR1 GTSNPN and CDR2 SVGIG (reference sequence). Written as DNA, the CDR3 is TGTACCTGGGCGAACAGGGGGGAGAATGGCTACACCTTC. It translates to CTWANRGENGYTF.

This chain connects TRBV7-2 to TRBJ2-1; 12 nucleotides agree with TRBD2. The CDR3 spans 16 residues. Losses at the gene ends were 4 bases for V and 6 bases for J; bases not matched to a gene: 7. Germline loops: CDR1 SGHTA, CDR2 FQGNSA. The CDR3 DNA is TGTGCCAGCAGCTCGCCGGGACTAGCGGGTCTCAATGAGCAGTTCTTC. This translates into CASSSPGLAGLNEQFF.

V is TRBV9 and J is TRBJ2-3; D gene ambiguous. Germline V gene data show CDR1 as SGDLS and CDR2 as YYNGEE. Trimming took off 3 bases at V and 0 bases at J, with 5 bases between the two ends. The CDR3 length is 13 residues. The CDR3 coding sequence is TGTGCCAGCAGCGCCCCGAGCACAGATACGCAGTATTTT. The encoded protein is CASSAPSTDTQYF.

This clone has more than one count but fewer than ten. This sample also contains other DNA sequences that code for the same CDR3. V is TRBV9 and J is TRBJ2-3; TRBD2 matches 7 bases. The CDR3 is 15 residues long. Germline lookup yields CDR1 SGDLS and CDR2 YYNGEE. The ends lost 0 bases at V and 4 bases at J; junction bases unmatched: 5. Written as DNA, the CDR3 is TGTGCCAGCAGCGTAGCGGGGACTAAGGCAGATACGCAGTATTTT. It is translated as CASSVAGTKADTQYF.

V and J are TRBV5-1 and TRBJ1-2; a possible D gene is TRBD1 (5 bases). This CDR3 has 18 amino acids. The germline V gene has CDR1 SGHRS and CDR2 YFSETQ. The V end was cut by 1 base, the J end by 4 bases, with 23 bases between. DNA of the CDR3: TGCGCCAGCAGCTTGATAGGAGGGGCGCGGGATTCGGTCTATGGCTACACCTTC. Translated, it gives CASSLIGGARDSVYGYTF.

The count of this clone is one. The chain carries TRBV15 and TRBJ2-2; D may be TRBD2 (6 bases). The CDR3 length is 17 residues. The germline gives CDR1 LNHNV, CDR2 YYDKDF (reference sequence). The ends were cut back, 3 bases at V and 4 bases at J, with 18 bases in the middle. The CDR3 region is CATSSGVGAGGTGELFF. The CDR3 nucleotides read TGTGCCACCAGCAGTGGTGTGGGAGCGGGTGGCACCGGGGAGCTGTTTTTT.

V usage is TRBV29-1 and J usage is TRBJ2-2; 12 nucleotides line up with TRBD2. This CDR3 has 15 residues. After removal of 3 bases from V and 5 bases from J, the junction contained 4 bases not matched to a gene. Germline lookup yields CDR1 SQVTM and CDR2 ANQGSEA. The CDR3 DNA is TGCAGCGTTGAGACTAGCGGGAGCGATACCGGGGAGCTGTTTTTT. This sequence encodes CSVETSGSDTGELFF.

This clone was recorded once. V gene TRBV5-1 combines with J gene TRBJ2-5, with 7 bases lining up with TRBD2. V was clipped by 6 bases and J by 3 bases; unmatched bases: 5. The CDR3 spans 13 residues. Germline values: CDR1 SGHRS, CDR2 YFSETQ. The CDR3 DNA sequence: TGCGCCAGCAAAAGAGGGAGGGAAGAGACCCAGTACTTC. Protein: CASKRGREETQYF. Full variable domain (rest looked up from reference TRBV5-1 and TRBJ2-5): KAGVTQTPRYLIKTRGQQVTLSCSPISGHRSVSWYQQTPGQGLQFLFEYFSETQRNKGNFPGRFSGRQFSNSRSEMNVSTLELGDSALYLCASKRGREETQYFGPGTRLLVL.

This sequence joins TRBV6-4 and TRBJ1-6, with D perhaps TRBD1 (6 bases). The CDR3 is made up of 15 amino acids. V was pared by 0 bases and J by 9 bases, with 12 bases between. Germline assignment: CDR1 MRHNA and CDR2 SNTAGT. The CDR3: CASSDSIDRSSPLHF. CDR3 bases: TGTGCCAGCAGTGACTCTATAGACAGGAGTTCACCCCTCCACTTT.

The chain uses TRBV4-1 and TRBJ1-4; no firm D call. CDR1 is MGHRA, CDR2 YSYEKL, per germline. The CDR3 has 16 residues. Between the trimmed V and J ends, which lost 6 bases and 0 bases, there was a span of 14 bases. This chain's CDR3 is CASRESTFPTNEKLFF. The CDR3, as DNA: TGCGCCAGCAGGGAATCGACATTTCCAACTAATGAAAAACTGTTTTTT.

This clone was counted between two and nine times. This chain connects TRBV3-1 (or the pseudogene TRBV3-2) to TRBJ1-1, with a possible D match to TRBD1 (5 bases). The germline gives CDR1 LGHDT, CDR2 YNNKEL (reference sequence). Trimming took off 4 bases at V and 1 base at J, with 13 bases between the two ends. The length of the CDR3 is 15 residues. This CDR3 reads CASSPTPGSNTEAFF. DNA of the CDR3: TGTGCCAGCAGCCCTACTCCAGGGTCGAACACTGAAGCTTTCTTT.

This clone has more than one count but fewer than ten. The chain joins TRBV7-2 to TRBJ2-2; the D is unclear. V gave up 4 bases and J gave up 6 bases, with 12 bases separating them. This CDR3 has 14 residues. Germline V gene sequence: CDR1 SGHTA, CDR2 FQGNSA. The DNA for the CDR3 is TGTGCCAGCAGCTCCCGCCAACCGGCCGGGGAGCTGTTTTTT. Its translation is CASSSRQPAGELFF.

The chain links TRBV28 to TRBJ1-5; D gene unclear. Trimming removed 6 bases at V and 4 bases at J, with 16 bases between. The germline gives CDR1 MDHEN, CDR2 SYDVKM. The CDR3 loop spans 15 amino acids. DNA of the CDR3: TGTGCCAGCAGCCTAAAGTACAGCCCAAATCAGCCCCAGCATTTT. It codes for CASSLKYSPNQPQHF.

The rearrangement links TRBV5-1 to TRBJ1-6, with D perhaps matching TRBD1 (6 bases). Per the germline V gene, CDR1 is SGHRS and CDR2 is YFSETQ. V was shortened by 1 base and J by 10 bases, with 21 bases between the two germline ends. The CDR3 sequence is 17 residues long. Here the CDR3 DNA reads TGCGCCAGCAGCTTGAGTGGTAGGGCAGGGGTGAAATCACCCCTCCACTTT. Protein sequence: CASSLSGRAGVKSPLHF.

The V gene is TRBV19, the J gene TRBJ1-1; a possible D gene is TRBD1 (5 bases). The CDR3 is 14 residues long. V was cut by 1 base and J by 11 bases, with 17 bases left in between. Germline V gives CDR1 LNHDA, CDR2 SQIVND (reference sequence). CDR3 loop: CASSIGGGGAVAFF. The CDR3 bases are TGTGCCAGTAGTATAGGGGGTGGAGGGGCGGTCGCTTTCTTT.

The J gene is TRBJ2-5, the V gene TRBV5-4; TRBD2 agrees at 7 bases. The germline V gene encodes CDR1 SGHNT and CDR2 YYREEE (reference sequence). This CDR3 has 14 residues. The V and J ends lost 3 bases and 5 bases, in that order; junction bases with no gene match: 7. The CDR3 is CASSSPGGDETQYF. In DNA form, the CDR3 reads TGTGCCAGCAGCTCGCCTGGGGGGGACGAGACCCAGTACTTC.

The genes are TRBV4-1 and TRBJ2-1; D ambiguous. CDR1 is MGHRA, CDR2 YSYEKL, per germline. V lost 0 bases to trimming and J lost 0 bases, with 9 bases between them. This CDR3 contains 16 residues. The CDR3 is CASSQDAELSYNEQFF. The CDR3 DNA follows: TGCGCCAGCAGCCAAGATGCGGAGCTCTCCTACAATGAGCAGTTCTTC.

The chain carries TRBV7-8 and TRBJ2-3; D unclear. Germline V gene sequence: CDR1 SGHVS, CDR2 FQNEAQ. Trimming cost V 7 bases and J 3 bases, with 14 bases left between them. This CDR3 comprises 14 residues. Here the CDR3 reads CASNRIRTTDTQYF. The CDR3 region has the DNA TGTGCCAGCAACAGAATTCGAACTACAGATACGCAGTATTTT.